What follows is one TCR beta chain and its context. Its antigen is as yet unknown. This sample is drawn from a study of T cell repertoires in cytomegalovirus infection. For the study at large: Selection of CMV epitopes for the study included recently identified HLA-C-restricted and well-studied HLA-B-restricted ones. Public TCR beta signatures were indicative of both CMV infection and a matching HLA type.

The CDR3 contains 14 residues. The germline CDR1 and CDR2 sequences are SEHNR and FQNEAQ (reference sequence). V was pared by 5 bases and J by 5 bases, with 8 bases of the junction left unmatched. TCRdb re-called the reads with MiXCR, one entry per CDR3 protein. The sample holds more than 250,000 distinct CDR3 sequences; roughly 25% are singletons and the top ten take more than 10%. Study results and limitations: CMV-specific TCR beta clonotypes restricted by HLA-C were the ones dominating the ex vivo response.

The chain uses TRBV7-9 and TRBJ2-5, with 7 bases aligning to TRBD1. The clonotype comes from a human donor in good health (CMV status not recorded). Some clones in this sample may be carry-over from other donors' samples. The material was cultured PBMCs, obtained from culture after CMV antigen stimulation. The CDR3 nucleotides read TGTGCCAGCAGCGGGGACAGCAATGGGGAGACCCAGTACTTC. Encoded protein: CASSGDSNGETQYF.